These T cell receptor beta chains were read from a single sample in a study of Ad26.COV2.S vaccination and SARS-CoV-2 variants. Method: immunoSEQ multiplex PCR; TCRdb's copy keeps in-frame clones and lacks some. The repertoire includes 400,000 to 500,000 clones, more than 75% of them detected once, and approximately 4% sits in the top ten. Sequencing used peripheral blood, obtained in a trial of Ad26.COV2.S vaccine versus placebo. These receptors were obtained from a person aged 18-65 years who received the Ad26.COV2.S COVID-19 vaccine or a placebo. The CDR3 runs from the conserved cysteine through the conserved F or W. The D gene is left open where the match is weak. Expanded clones get a size class; other rows say once, few or many, or leave the size out.

>TRBD1|-|TRBJ2-7|TRBV27
TGTGCCAGCAGTTGGGACAGGGGGTACGAGCAGTACTTC
CASSWDRGYEQYF
>-|-|TRBJ1-2|TRBV6-5
TGTGCCAGCAGTTACTCGACTATTACGGATGGCTACACCTTC
CASSYSTITDGYTF
>-|-|TRBJ2-7|TRBV6-1
TGTGCCAGCAGTGAACGGGCGGGCCCTTACGAGCAGTACTTC
CASSERAGPYEQYF
>-|-|TRBJ2-2|TRBV6-4
TGTGCCAGCAGTGAACAATCGGGGGCCATCGGGGAGCTGTTTTTT
CASSEQSGAIGELFF
>TRBD2|-|TRBJ2-5|TRBV28
TGTGCCAGCAGGACAAGCGGGGGGGAGGAGACCCAGTACTTC
CASRTSGGEETQYF
>TRBD2|-|TRBJ2-1|TRBV19
TGTGCCAGTAGTACCCCCCGGGGGGGCCACAATGAGCAGTTCTTC
CASSTPRGGHNEQFF
>-|-|TRBJ2-1|TRBV15
TGTGCCACCAGCAGAGGTGGGGGGAGCTCCTACAATGAGCAGTTCTTC
CATSRGGGSSYNEQFF
>TRBD1|-|TRBJ2-7|TRBV2
TGTGCCAGCAGCCCCGGGACAGGGAGAGAGCAGTACTTC
CASSPGTGREQYF
>-|many|TRBJ2-7|TRBV7-8
TGTGCCAGCAGCCTTAGTCCCAACGAGCAGTACTTC
CASSLSPNEQYF
>-|once|TRBJ1-3|TRBV19
TGTGCCAGTAGTCTCAGACAAGGGATGGACCCCATATATTTT
CASSLRQGMDPIYF
>TRBD1|-|TRBJ2-1|TRBV5-4
TGTGCCAGCAGCCCTCGTGGGACAGTCTACAATGAGCAGTTCTTC
CASSPRGTVYNEQFF
>TRBD2|-|TRBJ2-1|TRBV4-3
TGCGCCAGCAGCCCGGAGAGGGCGGGGGGGCTTCGAAATGAGCAGTTCTTC
CASSPERAGGLRNEQFF
>-|-|TRBJ1-2|TRBV9
TGTGCCAGCAGCCCGGCAGTTAACTATGGCTACACCTTC
CASSPAVNYGYTF
>-|-|TRBJ1-4|TRBV12-3/TRBV12-4
TGTGCCAGCAGTTTACCGCCGTCGGGTCCCCTGTTTTTT
CASSLPPSGPLFF
>TRBD2|-|TRBJ2-5|TRBV3-1/TRBV3-2
TGTGCCAGCAGCTTTTCTAGCGGGGGGTCTGAGACCCAGTACTTC
CASSFSSGGSETQYF
>-|-|TRBJ2-7|TRBV9
TGTGCCAGCAGCCCCCCCCTCCCCGGGGCCTCACCCTACGAGCAGTACTTC
CASSPPLPGASPYEQYF
>-|-|TRBJ2-7|TRBV7-9
TGTGCCAGCAGCACACAGGGAGTCGACTTTTACGAGCAGTACTTC
CASSTQGVDFYEQYF
>-|-|TRBJ2-1|TRBV7-6
TGTGCCAGCACTATAACCGTGACAGGACATCTCAATGAGCAGTTCTTC
CASTITVTGHLNEQFF
>TRBD1|-|TRBJ1-6|TRBV19
TGTGCCAGTAGTAAGGACAGGGAATCACCCCTCCACTTT
CASSKDRESPLHF
>-|-|TRBJ2-1|TRBV6-2/TRBV6-3
TGTGCCAGCAGTACCCTGGGCAGTCGCCATGAGCAGTTCTTC
CASSTLGSRHEQFF
>-|many|TRBJ2-7|TRBV5-4
TGTGCCAGCAGCTTCGACAGGTCCTACGAGCAGTACTTC
CASSFDRSYEQYF
>TRBD2|-|TRBJ2-7|TRBV5-4
TGTGCCAGCAGCCTGGCTAGCGGGGGGGCCTACGAGCAGTACTTC
CASSLASGGAYEQYF
>-|once|TRBJ1-2|TRBV4-3
TGCGCCAGCAGCCAACTTCGACAGGAAAACTATGGCTACACCTTC
CASSQLRQENYGYTF
>-|-|TRBJ1-5|TRBV7-9
TGTGCCAGCAGCTTAGACAATCAGCCCCAGCATTTT
CASSLDNQPQHF
>TRBD2|-|TRBJ2-2|TRBV10-1
TGCGCCAGCAGTGAGTCGGCAAGCGGGGGGGCCACCGGGGAGCTGTTTTTT
CASSESASGGATGELFF
>-|-|TRBJ2-1|TRBV3-1/TRBV3-2
TGTGCCAGCAGCCAAGGCTCCTACAATGAGCAGTTCTTC
CASSQGSYNEQFF
>-|-|TRBJ2-7|TRBV27
TGTGCCAGCAGTTTATCGTTCTCCTACGAGCAGTACTTC
CASSLSFSYEQYF
>TRBD1|once|TRBJ1-5|TRBV7-2
TGTGCCAGCAGCTTAGGGGGGCTGGGACAGTTCAATCAGCCCCAGCATTTT
CASSLGGLGQFNQPQHF
>-|-|TRBJ2-7|TRBV4-1
TGCGCCAGCAGTCCAAGATCAGGCGAGCAGTACTTC
CASSPRSGEQYF
>TRBD1|-|TRBJ1-6|TRBV4-3
TGCGCCAGCAGCCAGGGGACAGGGGGAAATTCACCCCTCCACTTT
CASSQGTGGNSPLHF
>TRBD2|-|TRBJ2-1|TRBV7-2
TGTGCCAGCAACCCACTAGCGGGGGGGCTCTATGAGCAGTTCTTC
CASNPLAGGLYEQFF
>-|-|TRBJ1-1|TRBV6-2/TRBV6-3
TGTGCCAGCAGTTACTCGCCCCGGAGTTCGAACACTGAAGCTTTCTTT
CASSYSPRSSNTEAFF
>-|once|TRBJ2-1|TRBV30
TGTGCCGTATACGGGCGGAGCTCCTACAATGAGCAGTTCTTC
CAVYGRSSYNEQFF
>TRBD1|-|TRBJ2-7|TRBV5-1
TGCGCCAGCAGCTTCGGGACAGCCTACGAGCAGTACTTC
CASSFGTAYEQYF
>-|-|TRBJ1-1|TRBV7-9
TGTGCCAGCAGCTTAGTGGTGAACACTGAAGCTTTCTTT
CASSLVVNTEAFF
>TRBD1|-|TRBJ2-2|TRBV3-1/TRBV3-2
TGTGCCAGCAGCCAGACAGGGGGCGCGAACACCGGGGAGCTGTTTTTT
CASSQTGGANTGELFF
>-|-|TRBJ1-3|TRBV13
TGTGCCAGCAGCTTAAGACGAGACGGGAGCTCTGGAAACACCATATATTTT
CASSLRRDGSSGNTIYF
>TRBD2|-|TRBJ2-7|TRBV10-3
TGTGCCATCGGGCCCGGGAGGTATGCCGAGCAGTACTTC
CAIGPGRYAEQYF
>-|once|TRBJ1-4|TRBV27
TGTGCCAGCAGTTTATCGGGGGGACACCTAATGCGAAATGAAAAACTGTTTTTT
CASSLSGGHLMRNEKLFF
>-|-|TRBJ1-2|TRBV28
TGTGCCAGCAGACGACAGGACCTCTATGGCTACACCTTC
CASRRQDLYGYTF
>TRBD1|once|TRBJ2-1|TRBV9
TGTGCCAGCAGCCTTTCCCCCGGGGACAGGGTCTACAATGAGCAGTTCTTC
CASSLSPGDRVYNEQFF
>TRBD1|-|TRBJ1-5|TRBV2
TGTGCCAGCAGTGAGGGCAGGGGGCGAGGTCAGCCCCAGCATTTT
CASSEGRGRGQPQHF
>-|-|TRBJ1-1|TRBV5-1
TGCGCCAGCAGCTTGGAGGGAGCAGGGGCGGACACTGAAGCTTTCTTT
CASSLEGAGADTEAFF
>TRBD2|-|TRBJ2-7|TRBV7-2
TGTGCCAGCAGCCCCGCCGGGACTAGCGACTACGAGCAGTACTTC
CASSPAGTSDYEQYF
>TRBD2|once|TRBJ2-5|TRBV28
TGTGCCAGCAGCCCCCCTGCGGGGGGGCACTTAACCCAGTACTTC
CASSPPAGGHLTQYF
>TRBD2|-|TRBJ2-3|TRBV10-3
TGTGCCATCAGTGAGTCGACTCGGGGGGGAGATACGCAGTATTTT
CAISESTRGGDTQYF
>-|-|TRBJ1-5|TRBV6-1
TGTGCCAGCAGTGAAGATAACATTAGCAATCAGCCCCAGCATTTT
CASSEDNISNQPQHF
>-|once|TRBJ2-4|TRBV7-3
TGTGCCAGCAGCTTAAGAGGGAGGACAGACGGCTCCAAAAACATTCAGTACTTC
CASSLRGRTDGSKNIQYF
>-|-|TRBJ2-4|TRBV11-2
TGTGCCAGCAGCTTAGCTCTAGCCAAAAACATTCAGTACTTC
CASSLALAKNIQYF
>-|once|TRBJ2-2|TRBV7-9
TGTGCCAGCAGCTTAGAAGTAAGGGGGACGAACACCGGGGAGCTGTTTTTT
CASSLEVRGTNTGELFF
>TRBD1|few|TRBJ2-7|TRBV7-2
TGTGCCAGCAGCCACCGGGACAGATTCTACGAGCAGTACTTC
CASSHRDRFYEQYF
>-|-|TRBJ2-5|TRBV11-2
TGTGCCAGCACCTCTGGTTACAGACGGTACCAAGAGACCCAGTACTTC
CASTSGYRRYQETQYF
>TRBD1|-|TRBJ1-5|TRBV4-1
TGCGCCAGCAGCCAAGGATTTGACAGGGGCAATCAGCCCCAGCATTTT
CASSQGFDRGNQPQHF